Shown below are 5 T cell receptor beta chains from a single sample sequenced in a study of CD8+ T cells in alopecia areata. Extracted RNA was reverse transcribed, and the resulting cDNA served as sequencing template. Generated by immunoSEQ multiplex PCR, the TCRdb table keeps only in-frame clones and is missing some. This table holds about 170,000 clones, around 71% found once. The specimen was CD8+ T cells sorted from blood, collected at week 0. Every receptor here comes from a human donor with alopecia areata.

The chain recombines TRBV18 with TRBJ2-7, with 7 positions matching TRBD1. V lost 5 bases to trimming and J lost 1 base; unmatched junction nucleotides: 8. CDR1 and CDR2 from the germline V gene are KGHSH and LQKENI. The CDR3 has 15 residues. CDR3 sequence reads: CASSGTTGPSYEQYF. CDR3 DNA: TGTGCCAGCTCAGGCACGACAGGGCCGTCCTACGAGCAGTACTTC.

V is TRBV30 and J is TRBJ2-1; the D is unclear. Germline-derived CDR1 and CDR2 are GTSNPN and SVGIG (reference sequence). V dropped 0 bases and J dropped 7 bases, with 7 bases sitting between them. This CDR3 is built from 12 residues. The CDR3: CAWSVGANEQFF. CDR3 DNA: TGTGCCTGGAGTGTAGGCGCGAATGAGCAGTTCTTC.

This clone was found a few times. The DNA of the CDR3 is TGTGCCAGCAGCCCCGGCGCTAGCGGCATGAACACCGGGGAGCTGTTTTTT. This translates into CASSPGASGMNTGELFF. V is TRBV7-2 and J is TRBJ2-2; 7 bases match TRBD2. Per germline, CDR1 SGHTA and CDR2 FQGNSA. V shed 5 bases, J shed 1 base, and the junction held 10 bases outside the gene matches. This CDR3 has 17 residues.

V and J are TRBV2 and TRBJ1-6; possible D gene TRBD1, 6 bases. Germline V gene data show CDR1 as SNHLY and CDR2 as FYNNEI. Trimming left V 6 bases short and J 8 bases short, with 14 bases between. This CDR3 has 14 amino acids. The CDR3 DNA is TGTGCCAGCAGGGTCAGGGGCGTATATTCACCCCTCCACTTT. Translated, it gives CASRVRGVYSPLHF.

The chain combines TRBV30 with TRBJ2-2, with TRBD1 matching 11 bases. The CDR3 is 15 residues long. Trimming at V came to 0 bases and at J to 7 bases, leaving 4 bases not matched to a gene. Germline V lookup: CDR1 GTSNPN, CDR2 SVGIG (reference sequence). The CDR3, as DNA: TGTGCCTGGAGTGTTGGACAGGGGGCATTCGGGGAGCTGTTTTTT. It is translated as CAWSVGQGAFGELFF.